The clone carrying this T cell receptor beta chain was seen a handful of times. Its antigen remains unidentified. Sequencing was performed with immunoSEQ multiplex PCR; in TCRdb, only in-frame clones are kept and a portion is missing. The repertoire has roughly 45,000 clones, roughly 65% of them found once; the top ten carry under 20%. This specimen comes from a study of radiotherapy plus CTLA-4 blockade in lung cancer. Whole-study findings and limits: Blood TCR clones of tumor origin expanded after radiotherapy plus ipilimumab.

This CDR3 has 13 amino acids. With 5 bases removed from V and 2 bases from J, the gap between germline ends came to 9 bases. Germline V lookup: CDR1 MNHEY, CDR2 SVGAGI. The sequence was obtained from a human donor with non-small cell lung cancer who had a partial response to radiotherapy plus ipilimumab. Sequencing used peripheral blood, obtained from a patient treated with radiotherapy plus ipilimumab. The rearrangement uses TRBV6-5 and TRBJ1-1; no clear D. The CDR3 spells CASSRTGNTEAFF. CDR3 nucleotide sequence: TGTGCCAGCAGTCGGACGGGAAACACTGAAGCTTTCTTT.